The 9 T cell receptor beta chains below all came from one sample that was sequenced in a study of CD8+CD57+ T cells in acquired aplastic anemia. The template for TCR beta VDJ and CDR3 sequence profiling was genomic DNA. TCRdb passed the reads through MiXCR, listing each CDR3 protein once. Here the sample spans 150,000 to 180,000 distinct CDR3 sequences, around half being singletons. Sequencing was done on patients that had shown CD8+CD57+ cell expansion by flow cytometry. Material: sorted CD4+, CD8+, or CD8+CD57+ T cells (not recorded which) from PBMCs. The receptors come from a human donor with aplastic anemia.

The CDR3 coding sequence is TGTGCCAGCAGTGATAAGGGAATTGGAAACACCATATATTTT. It is translated as CASSDKGIGNTIYF. The chain has TRBV2 and TRBJ1-3; D not resolved. Trimming shortened V by 3 bases and J by 3 bases, and 9 bases separated the two germline ends. The CDR3 has 14 residues. In germline, CDR1 is SNHLY, CDR2 FYNNEI.

The J gene is TRBJ1-1, the V gene TRBV19; D call uncertain. V was cut by 3 bases and J by 6 bases, with 14 bases left in between. The CDR3 spans 14 residues. CDR1 and CDR2 (germline): LNHDA, SQIVND (reference sequence). CDR3 coding DNA: TGTGCCAGTAGTATTGGTATCGGGTCCTCTGAAGCTTTCTTT. It codes for CASSIGIGSSEAFF.

This rearrangement joins TRBV7-2 to TRBJ1-2; weak D call: TRBD1 (5 bases). V was pared by 6 bases and J by 9 bases, with 11 bases between. The CDR3 spans 11 residues. The germline gives CDR1 SGHTA, CDR2 FQGNSA. The CDR3 bases are TGTGCCAGCAGGGCCGACAGAAGCTACACCTTC. It is translated as CASRADRSYTF.

This clonotype was detected a few times. This chain links TRBV29-1 with TRBJ2-1, with 11 bases identical to TRBD2. The junction had 4 bases not matched to a gene; V was cut back by 1 base and J by 8 bases. The CDR3 has 14 amino acids. Germline CDR1 reads SQVTM; CDR2 reads ANQGSEA. The CDR3 coding sequence is TGCAGCGTTGAAGGTGAGGGACTAGCGGATGAGCAGTTCTTC. This encodes CSVEGEGLADEQFF.

This clonotype was seen a single time. CDR3 loop: CSVAGHLNTGELFF. CDR3 nucleotides: TGCAGCGTTGCGGGACACTTGAACACCGGGGAGCTGTTTTTT. The chain is built from TRBV29-1 and TRBJ2-2; D might be TRBD1 (6 bases). V was pared by 4 bases and J by 1 base, with 10 bases between. CDR3 length equals 14 residues. Germline V gene sequence: CDR1 SQVTM, CDR2 ANQGSEA.

This chain connects TRBV6-5 to TRBJ2-4; D ambiguous. V lost 4 bases and J 6 bases, leaving 7 bases between the germline ends. In germline, CDR1 is MNHEY, CDR2 SVGAGI. This CDR3 comprises 12 residues. The CDR3 loop reads CASSSWGNIQYF. The CDR3 nucleotides read TGTGCCAGCAGTTCTTGGGGAAACATTCAGTACTTC.

This clonotype was found many times. The chain joins TRBV4-2 to TRBJ1-1; D is undetermined. Germline V gene data show CDR1 as LGHNA and CDR2 as YNFKEQ. This CDR3 is 16 amino acids long. Trimming removed 0 bases from V and 0 bases from J, with 11 bases in between. The DNA of the CDR3 is TGTGCCAGCAGCCAAGATTGGAGTACCCTGAACACTGAAGCTTTCTTT. Translation gives CASSQDWSTLNTEAFF.

This clonotype was seen repeatedly, ten times or more. The chain recombines TRBV4-3 with TRBJ2-7; D may correspond to TRBD1 or TRBD2 (5 bases each). CDR3 length: 14 amino acids. V was clipped by 0 bases and J by 4 bases, with 10 bases between them. Looked up from germline, CDR1 is LGHNA and CDR2 is YSLEER. CDR3 protein: CASSQDKGEYEQYF. DNA of the CDR3: TGCGCCAGCAGCCAAGACAAAGGGGAGTACGAGCAGTACTTC.

About this clonotype: Since a much larger clone is just one base distant, this may be a read error. V and J are TRBV4-3 and TRBJ1-1; D gene ambiguous. CDR1 and CDR2 from the germline V gene are LGHNA and YSLEER. The CDR3 has 13 residues. CDR3: CAGSQDTGSEAFF. CDR3 bases: TGCGCCGGCAGCCAAGATACGGGTTCTGAAGCTTTCTTT.